This T cell receptor (beta chain) emerged from a study of blood T cell repertoires in COVID-19. For the study at large: COVID-19 samples from acute and convalescent phases originated in the United States, Italy and Spain. T cells, B-cell-depleted T cells, or PBMCs supplied cDNA or gDNA.

The germline V gene has CDR1 SGHTA and CDR2 FQGNSA. The CDR3 consists of 12 residues. Trimming took 2 bases from V and 6 from J, leaving 8 bases between them. Methods used by the authors: Amplification of reference gene primers was used by the study to estimate nucleated cell counts. Only in-frame clones appear in the TCRdb table, and some are missing; sequencing was by immunoSEQ multiplex PCR. D and trimming come from the DNA, and the V and J calls and clone size come from that table. The table has some 260,000 clones, around 88% seen once. This receptor was obtained from a man aged 80 or over with acute or convalescent COVID-19. What was sequenced was peripheral blood. The V call is TRBV7-2, the J call TRBJ2-7; D call uncertain. CDR3 DNA: TGTGCCAGCAGCTTATCCGTTAGCGAGCAGTACTTC. Translated, it gives CASSLSVSEQYF.